This record looks at one T cell receptor beta chain sequence and its context. The antigen it binds to is not known. No much larger clone is present one base from it, and per-base qualities are unavailable. The sample belongs to a study of CD8 T cells in Susac syndrome (dated by TCRdb to the late 2010s). Looking at the study overall: Of the Susac syndrome patients who were sequenced, over five had clinically active disease and eight were in clinical remission. At blood withdrawal, Susac syndrome patients were either therapy-naive, taking corticosteroids (in some cases with IVIg as well), or taking IVIg alone. Repertoire sequencing was used to test whether CD8+ T cell activation and differentiation in Susac syndrome was antigen driven. Overall results and qualifications from the work: The TCR sequencing and HLA analysis was acknowledged to have included a relatively small number of individuals. No clonal expansion was detected in the CD4+ T cell repertoire of Susac syndrome patients.

RNA was extracted using the RNeasy kit, and about 0.45 to 1 microgram was reverse transcribed with random hexamers. The immunoSEQ multiplex PCR assay, covering 54 Vbeta and 13 Jbeta segments, was used to amplify TCR beta CDR3 regions. Bias from PCR amplification was corrected by using a synthetic template baseline for primer optimization and for computational correction. For the original study's pipeline: Reads were annotated to V, D and J genes according to IMGT and were analyzed with immunoSEQ Analyzer, with only productive sequences retained. To calculate clonality, Shannon entropy was normalized by log2 of the number of productive unique sequences and then subtracted from one. Public and private clones were assessed among the 100 most prevalent clones of each patient and control. A clone was defined as Susac-specific if it was absent from the healthy and MS cohorts, from 950 to 1,300 published viral clones and from other ImmuneACCESS disease sequences. TCRdb trimmed the raw reads at Q25, called clones with MiXCR and kept productive beta chains. Each entry is one CDR3 protein sequence, shown with its most common DNA and genes. None of the V and J calls come from the authors' own analysis; TCRdb made them. The sample table holds around 71,000 distinct CDR3 sequences, of which roughly 93% were seen once. Around 0.15% of the sample comes from the top ten.

Peripheral blood CD8+ and CD4+ T cells from healthy donors, Susac syndrome patients and multiple sclerosis patients were profiled by high-throughput TCR beta sequencing. The Susac syndrome patients fulfilled recently defined diagnostic criteria for definite or probable disease. CD8+ TEMRA cells were enriched by FACS, while bulk CD8+ and CD4+ T cells were purified by magnetic negative isolation. Blood was collected in EDTA tubes and processed within 24 hours, with PBMCs isolated through density gradient centrifugation. PBMCs intended for TCR sequencing were cryopreserved in liquid nitrogen and were subsequently thawed in a 37 degrees C water bath. The sorted or isolated CD4+, CD8+ and CD8+ TEMRA cells had a purity of 90% or higher. V is cut by 8 bases and J by 0 bases, and the space between the germline ends is 5 bases. Based on the germline V gene, the CDR1 and CDR2 sequences are SGHVS and FQNEAQ. Reading from cysteine to phenylalanine, the CDR3 counts 12 amino acids. Only the CDR3 portion is preserved as DNA: 36 bases, with reading frame beginning at the first base.

The specimen sequenced was CD4+ T cells from PBMCs. Here the chain combines TRBV7-8 and TRBJ2-4; too little of a D gene remains to name it. The TCR originated in a human donor with Susac syndrome. The CDR3 protein: CASSLAKNIQYF. The nucleotide sequence reads as follows: TGTGCCAGCTCGCTAGCCAAAAACATTCAGTACTTC.